These 13 T cell receptor beta chains originate from one sample sequenced in a study of multiple sclerosis patients with progressive multifocal leukoencephalopathy. Data came from immunoSEQ multiplex PCR; TCRdb stores just in-frame clones and leaves some out. Among around 30,000 clones listed, around 89% were seen once. The time point: before natalizumab initiation. The sequenced material came from PBMCs. The origin of the receptors is a human donor with multiple sclerosis.

V usage is TRBV19 and J usage is TRBJ2-7; 9 nucleotides line up with TRBD1. This CDR3 is 14 amino acids long. CDR1 LNHDA and CDR2 SQIVND come from the germline V gene (reference sequence). J lost 4 bases, V lost 6 bases, and 7 bases had no gene match. The CDR3, as DNA: TGTGCCAGTAGACGGACAGGGGAGCCTTACGAGCAGTACTTC. Its translation: CASRRTGEPYEQYF.

The chain carries TRBV10-3 and TRBJ2-1, with a possible D match to TRBD2 (5 bases). CDR1 ENHRY and CDR2 SYGVKD come from the germline V gene. With 3 bases removed from V and 5 bases from J, the gap between germline ends came to 11 bases. The CDR3 covers 14 residues. The chain's CDR3 is CAISDSMRDNEQFF. The CDR3 DNA sequence: TGTGCCATCAGTGATAGCATGAGGGACAATGAGCAGTTCTTC.

The sample holds a few counts of this clone. The rearrangement joins TRBV2 to TRBJ1-4; D ambiguous. The V end lost 7 bases, the J end lost 8 bases, and 17 bases lay between the germline ends. This CDR3 contains 14 residues. Germline assignment: CDR1 SNHLY and CDR2 FYNNEI. The CDR3 nucleotides read TGTGCCAGCAACGGCTTAAGGGTGGGAGAAAAACTGTTTTTT. Its protein is CASNGLRVGEKLFF.

This clone is a singleton in its sample. The chain has TRBV18 and TRBJ1-2; 7 bases align to TRBD1. V was pared by 3 bases and J by 7 bases, with 8 bases of the junction left unmatched. CDR3 length: 14 residues. The germline V gene has CDR1 KGHSH and CDR2 LQKENI. CDR3 sequence: CASSPTGDCCGYTF. The CDR3 bases are TGTGCCAGCTCACCTACAGGGGATTGCTGTGGCTACACCTTC.

The DNA of the CDR3 is TGTGCCAGCAGCTTAGAGTCGGGGACAGATTCCGGCGAGCAGTACTTC. Translation gives CASSLESGTDSGEQYF. V usage is TRBV11-2 and J usage is TRBJ2-7, with TRBD1 identical over 7 bases. Germline V gene lookup returns CDR1 SGHAT and CDR2 FQNNGV. This CDR3 is built from 16 residues. Trimming removed 0 bases from V and 6 bases from J; junction bases left unmatched: 11.

This chain uses TRBV29-1 with TRBJ2-5; D is uncertain. The J call may be in error: the DNA end matches TRBJ2-7 better. Looked up from germline, CDR1 is SQVTM and CDR2 is ANQGSEA. The CDR3 is 13 residues long. The DNA of the CDR3 is TGCAGCGCCTCTGAACGGCAGTCTTACGAGCAGTACTTC. Its translation: CSASERQSYEQYF.

CDR3 in DNA: TGTGCCAGTAGTATAGATGCCCAGGGTAAAGTTGGCTACACCTTC. Translated: CASSIDAQGKVGYTF. The V and J genes are TRBV19 and TRBJ1-2; a weak D match, TRBD1 (5 bases). With 0 bases removed from V and 7 bases from J, the gap between germline ends came to 15 bases. Germline CDR1 reads LNHDA; CDR2 reads SQIVND (reference sequence). This CDR3 region has 15 residues. Full variable domain (remainder filled in from reference TRBV19 and TRBJ1-2): DGGITQSPKYLFRKEGQNVTLSCEQNLNHDAMYWYRQDPGQGLRLIYYSQIVNDFQKGDIAEGYSVSREKKESFPLTVTSAQKNPTAFYLCASSIDAQGKVGYTFGSGTRLTVV.

The chain combines TRBV30 with TRBJ1-1; D gene ambiguous. The CDR3 has 15 amino acids. V lost 2 bases and J 1 base, leaving 14 bases between the germline ends. In germline, CDR1 is GTSNPN, CDR2 SVGIG (reference sequence). The DNA for the CDR3 is TGTGCCTGGAGTCCTTTATACAGCGGGAACACTGAAGCTTTCTTT. This codes for CAWSPLYSGNTEAFF.

This clone has a single count. The chain recombines TRBV7-2 with TRBJ1-1; tentative D call: TRBD1 (5 bases). This CDR3 is 13 amino acids long. Germline V CDR1 and CDR2: SGHTA, FQGNSA. Trimming shortened V by 6 bases and J by 2 bases, and 10 bases separated the two germline ends. DNA for the CDR3: TGTGCCAGCAGGCCCCGGGGCAACACTGAAGCTTTCTTT. Translation gives CASRPRGNTEAFF.

The chain joins TRBV7-2 to TRBJ2-7, with 12 bases that match TRBD2. The CDR3 is made up of 16 amino acids. With 4 bases clipped from V and 5 bases from J, the junction kept 9 bases outside the gene matches. Germline values: CDR1 SGHTA, CDR2 FQGNSA. The CDR3 is CASSYGTSGRRDEQYF. The CDR3 region has the DNA TGTGCCAGCAGCTACGGGACTAGCGGGCGGCGGGACGAGCAGTACTTC.

V gene TRBV5-4 combines with J gene TRBJ2-2, with a tentative D call TRBD2 (6 bases). The CDR3 runs 14 residues. CDR1 is SGHNT and CDR2 is YYREEE in the germline V gene (reference sequence). Between the trimmed V and J ends, which lost 2 bases and 3 bases, there was a span of 8 bases. Written as DNA, the CDR3 is TGTGCCAGCAGCTTCCCGGGAGACACCGGGGAGCTGTTTTTT. Its translation: CASSFPGDTGELFF.

This clone has just one count. The genes are TRBV6-4 and TRBJ2-3; the match to TRBD2 covers 8 bases. J was trimmed by 6 bases and V by 0 bases; bases with no gene match: 5. The CDR3 length is 15 residues. CDR1 is MRHNA and CDR2 is SNTAGT in the germline V gene. CDR3 nucleotides: TGTGCCAGCAGTGACTCGAGCGGGAGTGGGGATACGCAGTATTTT. It encodes CASSDSSGSGDTQYF.

This rearrangement joins TRBV30 to TRBJ2-1, with a weak D call TRBD1 (6 bases). The CDR3 contains 19 residues. Trimming cost V 4 bases and J 0 bases, with 25 bases left between them. The V gene's germline CDR1 is GTSNPN and CDR2 SVGIG (reference sequence). CDR3 sequence: CAWKPKDRFKPYSYNEQFF. Written as DNA, the CDR3 is TGTGCCTGGAAACCGAAAGACAGGTTCAAGCCATACTCCTACAATGAGCAGTTCTTC.